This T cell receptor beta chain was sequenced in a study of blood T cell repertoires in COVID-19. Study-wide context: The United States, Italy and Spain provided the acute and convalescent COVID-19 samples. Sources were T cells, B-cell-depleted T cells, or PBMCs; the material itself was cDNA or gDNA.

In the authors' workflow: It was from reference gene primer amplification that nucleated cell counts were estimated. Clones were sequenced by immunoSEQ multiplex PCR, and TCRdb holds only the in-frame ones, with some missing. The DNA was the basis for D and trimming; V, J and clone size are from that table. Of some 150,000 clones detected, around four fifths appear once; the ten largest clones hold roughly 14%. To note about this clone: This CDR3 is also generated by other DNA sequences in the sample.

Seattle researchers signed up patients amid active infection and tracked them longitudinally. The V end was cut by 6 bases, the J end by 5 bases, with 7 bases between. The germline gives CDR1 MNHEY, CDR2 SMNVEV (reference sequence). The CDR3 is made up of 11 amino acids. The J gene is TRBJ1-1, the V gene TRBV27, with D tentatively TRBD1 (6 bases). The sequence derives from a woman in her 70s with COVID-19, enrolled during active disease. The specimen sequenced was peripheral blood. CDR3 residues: CASSRGTEAFF. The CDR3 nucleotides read TGTGCCAGCAGCAGGGGAACTGAAGCTTTCTTT.